Listed below are T cell receptor beta chains from one sample, sequenced in a study of T cell responses to AZD1222 COVID-19 vaccine. Sequenced by immunoSEQ multiplex PCR; TCRdb stores in-frame clones only, minus some. This table holds approximately 160,000 clones, approximately 90% found once. The source was peripheral blood, collected on day 0 of AZD1222 vaccination. Receptors originate from an adult in good health. Both conserved end residues are part of each CDR3. A D gene is named only where the DNA matches it firmly. For some rows the clone size is stated as once, few or many, or as a class when expanded; others skip it.

clone_size: once; d_call: NA; v_call: TRBV15; j_call: TRBJ1-2; cdr3_aa: CATSRDRGGLSYGYTF; cdr3_nt: TGTGCCACCAGCAGAGATCGAGGGGGGCTGAGCTATGGCTACACCTTC
clone_size: NA; d_call: NA; v_call: TRBV5-1; j_call: TRBJ2-3; cdr3_aa: CASSLDARSADTQYF; cdr3_nt: TGCGCCAGCAGCTTGGATGCACGTTCGGCAGATACGCAGTATTTT
clone_size: NA; d_call: TRBD2; v_call: TRBV13; j_call: TRBJ2-3; cdr3_aa: CASSRSGRGTDTQYF; cdr3_nt: TGTGCCAGCAGCCGTAGCGGGAGAGGCACAGATACGCAGTATTTT
clone_size: NA; d_call: TRBD1; v_call: TRBV27; j_call: TRBJ2-3; cdr3_aa: CASSRDRGTDTQYF; cdr3_nt: TGTGCCAGCAGCCGGGACAGGGGCACAGATACGCAGTATTTT
clone_size: NA; d_call: TRBD1; v_call: TRBV6-5; j_call: TRBJ1-6; cdr3_aa: CASSLGGQGVGSPLHF; cdr3_nt: TGTGCCAGCAGTTTGGGGGGACAGGGGGTAGGTTCACCCCTCCACTTT
clone_size: NA; d_call: NA; v_call: TRBV7-2; j_call: TRBJ2-1; cdr3_aa: CASSLVPAGEQFF; cdr3_nt: TGTGCCAGCAGCTTAGTCCCCGCCGGTGAGCAGTTCTTC
clone_size: NA; d_call: TRBD2; v_call: TRBV5-1; j_call: TRBJ2-7; cdr3_aa: CASSFTGTSGPPYEQYF; cdr3_nt: TGCGCCAGCAGCTTCACCGGGACTAGCGGGCCTCCCTACGAGCAGTACTTC
clone_size: NA; d_call: NA; v_call: TRBV30; j_call: TRBJ1-2; cdr3_aa: CAWILGSGVHGYTF; cdr3_nt: TGTGCCTGGATTCTCGGCTCAGGGGTCCATGGCTACACCTTC
clone_size: NA; d_call: TRBD1; v_call: TRBV4-1; j_call: TRBJ1-5; cdr3_aa: CASSQRVLLRGQNQPQHF; cdr3_nt: TGCGCCAGCAGCCAAAGGGTTCTGTTGAGGGGGCAGAATCAGCCCCAGCATTTT
clone_size: NA; d_call: TRBD1; v_call: TRBV4-1; j_call: TRBJ1-5; cdr3_aa: CASSQGPGQQGADQPQHF; cdr3_nt: TGCGCCAGCAGCCAAGGCCCAGGGCAGCAGGGGGCGGATCAGCCCCAGCATTTT
clone_size: NA; d_call: NA; v_call: TRBV27; j_call: TRBJ2-7; cdr3_aa: CASSLRGGMVEQYF; cdr3_nt: TGTGCCAGCAGCTTGAGGGGGGGGATGGTAGAGCAGTACTTC
clone_size: NA; d_call: TRBD2; v_call: TRBV4-1; j_call: TRBJ2-3; cdr3_aa: CASSHKTSGRSDTQYF; cdr3_nt: TGCGCCAGCAGCCATAAGACTAGCGGGAGGTCAGATACGCAGTATTTT
clone_size: NA; d_call: NA; v_call: TRBV9; j_call: TRBJ1-2; cdr3_aa: CASSFDGWATYGYTF; cdr3_nt: TGTGCCAGCAGTTTCGACGGCTGGGCTACCTATGGCTACACCTTC
clone_size: NA; d_call: TRBD1; v_call: TRBV9; j_call: TRBJ2-7; cdr3_aa: CASSEGQGISYEQYF; cdr3_nt: TGTGCCAGCAGCGAGGGACAGGGGATATCCTACGAGCAGTACTTC
clone_size: NA; d_call: NA; v_call: TRBV30; j_call: TRBJ1-1; cdr3_aa: CAWSVRVNTEAFF; cdr3_nt: TGTGCCTGGAGTGTACGGGTAAACACTGAAGCTTTCTTT
clone_size: NA; d_call: NA; v_call: TRBV18; j_call: TRBJ1-5; cdr3_aa: CASSRDNNQPQHF; cdr3_nt: TGTGCCAGCTCAAGGGACAACAATCAGCCCCAGCATTTT
clone_size: once; d_call: NA; v_call: TRBV5-1; j_call: TRBJ2-5; cdr3_aa: CASSLSRVETQYF; cdr3_nt: TGCGCCAGCAGCTTGTCCAGGGTAGAGACCCAGTACTTC
clone_size: NA; d_call: NA; v_call: TRBV3-1/TRBV3-2; j_call: TRBJ1-2; cdr3_aa: CASSPGNYGYTF; cdr3_nt: TGTGCCAGCAGCCCGGGGAACTATGGCTACACCTTC
clone_size: NA; d_call: TRBD2; v_call: TRBV7-6; j_call: TRBJ2-7; cdr3_aa: CASSPGGGVGYEQYF; cdr3_nt: TGTGCCAGCAGCCCAGGCGGGGGAGTGGGCTACGAGCAGTACTTC